What follows describes a single T cell receptor (beta chain). When the RNA was reverse transcribed, random hexamers were used with an input of about 0.45 to 1 ug. A multiplex approach, immunoSEQ multiplex PCR, amplified TCR beta CDR3 across 54 Vbeta and 13 Jbeta. One entry per CDR3 protein, called by TCRdb with MiXCR from the immunoSEQ multiplex PCR reads. Of 78,000 or so distinct CDR3 sequences listed, just under 95% are singletons. The data belong to a study of CD8 T cells in Susac syndrome. Germline loops: CDR1 LGHDT, CDR2 YNNKEL (reference sequence). The CDR3 contains 11 residues. V shed 5 bases and J shed 6 bases, with 8 bases lying between them. TCR beta was sequenced from blood CD8+ and CD4+ T cells. Stable or active relapsing-remitting multiple sclerosis, untreated and meeting revised McDonald criteria, defined the controls.

This sequence originates from a human donor with multiple sclerosis. The specimen sequenced was CD8+ T cells from PBMCs. The chain carries TRBV3-1 and TRBJ2-7; no clear D. CDR3: CASSLRLEQYF. DNA of the CDR3: TGTGCCAGCAGCTTGCGTCTCGAGCAGTACTTC.